The present T cell receptor beta chain was sequenced within a study of response to subunit inactivated influenza vaccine. Each CDR3 protein gets one entry after TCRdb re-called the RT-PCR reads with MiXCR. The data show 280,000 or so distinct CDR3 sequences, with 20% to 25% seen just once and more than 8.5% held by the top ten. Notes on the study in general: T cells newly recruited by each seasonal influenza vaccination are few, the authors suggested.

This clonotype has only a few counts. Its antigen is not identified. V was pared by 0 bases and J by 0 bases, with 7 bases between. Per germline, CDR1 SGHKS and CDR2 YYEKEE (reference sequence). The CDR3 consists of 14 residues. The sequencing used PBMCs from blood, collected less than 22 months after vaccination. This rearrangement joins TRBV5-5 to TRBJ2-7, with D unresolved. The sequence came from a man between 50 and 70 years old who received an inactivated influenza vaccine. This CDR3 is CASSLDPFSYEQYF. CDR3 sequence (DNA): TGTGCCAGCAGCTTGGATCCCTTCTCCTACGAGCAGTACTTC.